This T cell receptor beta chain was identified during a study of blood T cells in healthy people across ages. Across the study: For every two T cells, template switching captured about one barcoded beta molecule. Study conclusions and caveats: The long-lived group displayed more naive CD4+ cells, plus higher diversity, than the aged donors did. Donor CMV status, an unknown factor, possibly confounded changes in expanded clonotypes.

Alongside a J-beta primer mix, a sample-barcoded 5' primer served in a second PCR lasting about 6 to 11 cycles. TCRdb analysed the 5' RACE reads with MiXCR anew, one entry per CDR3 protein. The data hold hundreds of thousands of distinct CDR3 sequences, with around 21% observed a single time. Concerning this clonotype: Its antigen is undetermined. A read error may produce the germline difference seen at one junction end.

From germline, CDR1 is SGHAT and CDR2 FQNNGV. The CDR3 length is 16 residues. It was ten milliliters of peripheral blood that were drawn from each donor. Sequenced input: blood. The chain combines TRBV11-2 with TRBJ2-3; 8 positions agree with TRBD2. The TCR originated in a man in his 70s in good health. The CDR3 reads CAGSFGGAGDSDTQYF. The CDR3 DNA is TGTGCCGGCAGTTTCGGGGGAGCGGGAGATTCAGATACGCAGTATTTT.